This is a list of T cell receptor beta chains from one sample in a study of CD4 T cells in relation to SARS-CoV-2 and coronaviruses. Some clones are missing from TCRdb's copy, which holds only in-frame ones; the method was immunoSEQ multiplex PCR. The table has around 25,000 clones, about 73% seen once. These receptors lack a known antigen. The sequenced material came from CD4+ T cells from PBMCs, cultured in vitro. These receptors all stem from a human donor in good health. CDR3s include the opening cysteine and the closing phenylalanine or tryptophan. D genes are given only for firm matches. Size tells how often a clone was seen (once, few, many) or the class of an expanded clone, and some rows leave it out.

size	D	V	J	length	CDR3	DNA
-	-	TRBV19	TRBJ1-5	13	CASSIAFNQPQHF	TGTGCCAGTAGTATAGCCTTCAATCAGCCCCAGCATTTT
-	TRBD2	TRBV2	TRBJ2-7	15	CASSEFPAGVSEQYF	TGTGCCAGCAGTGAGTTCCCAGCGGGAGTCTCCGAGCAGTACTTC
-	-	TRBV30	TRBJ1-5	15	CAWTLGGGDRQPQHF	TGTGCCTGGACCCTAGGGGGGGGCGACCGTCAGCCCCAGCATTTT
few	-	TRBV19	TRBJ1-1	13	CASKYSTGTEAFF	TGTGCCAGTAAGTACAGCACGGGGACTGAAGCTTTCTTT
-	TRBD2	TRBV24-1	TRBJ2-1	16	CATSDFSGSSYNEQFF	TGTGCCACCAGTGACTTTAGCGGGAGCTCCTACAATGAGCAGTTCTTC
-	TRBD1	TRBV6-1	TRBJ2-7	14	CASSEPGQGGEQYF	TGTGCCAGCAGTGAACCGGGACAGGGGGGCGAGCAGTACTTC
once	TRBD1	TRBV5-1	TRBJ1-4	16	CASSSNTGTGDEKLFF	TGCGCCAGCAGCTCTAATACCGGGACAGGGGATGAAAAACTGTTTTTT
-	-	TRBV11-3	TRBJ2-2	15	CASSLVAGGTGELFF	TGTGCCAGCAGCTTAGTAGCCGGGGGCACCGGGGAGCTGTTTTTT
once	TRBD2	TRBV19	TRBJ2-1	13	CASTPSGRREQFF	TGTGCCAGTACTCCTAGCGGGAGGAGAGAGCAGTTCTTC
-	-	TRBV6-1	TRBJ2-7	14	CASSEFPETYEQYF	TGTGCCAGCAGTGAATTTCCCGAGACCTACGAGCAGTACTTC
-	-	TRBV20-1	TRBJ2-7	14	CSASFTWKGYEQYF	TGCAGTGCTAGTTTCACTTGGAAAGGTTACGAGCAGTACTTC
-	-	TRBV5-1	TRBJ1-1	14	CASSARGADTEAFF	TGCGCCAGCAGCGCGCGAGGGGCTGACACTGAAGCTTTCTTT
-	-	TRBV2	TRBJ1-2	13	CASSARLNYGYTF	TGTGCCAGCAGTGCCCGCCTTAACTATGGCTACACCTTC
-	-	TRBV14	TRBJ1-3	15	CASRTAGDHGNTIYF	TGTGCCAGCAGAACAGCAGGGGATCACGGAAACACCATATATTTT
-	-	TRBV30	TRBJ2-7	14	CAWTAAVHSYEQYF	TGTGCCTGGACCGCGGCGGTCCACTCCTACGAGCAGTACTTC
-	TRBD2	TRBV12-3/TRBV12-4	TRBJ2-1	13	CASRPGLALEQFF	TGTGCCAGCAGACCTGGACTAGCGCTTGAGCAGTTCTTC
-	-	TRBV18	TRBJ2-5	14	CASSPPTRVETQYF	TGTGCCAGCTCACCCCCCACCCGCGTAGAGACCCAGTACTTC
-	-	TRBV5-4	TRBJ2-3	17	CASRSDSGPWSTDTQYF	TGTGCCAGCAGGTCAGATTCAGGGCCGTGGAGCACAGATACGCAGTATTTT
-	TRBD1	TRBV5-8	TRBJ2-7	15	CASSPRTGSQAEQYF	TGTGCCAGCAGCCCGAGGACAGGCTCCCAGGCCGAGCAGTACTTC
-	-	TRBV6-2/TRBV6-3	TRBJ1-2	15	CASSSSTGFNYGYTF	TGTGCCAGCAGTTCCTCGACAGGTTTTAACTATGGCTACACCTTC
-	-	TRBV5-8	TRBJ2-5	14	CASSLITGGETQYF	TGTGCCAGCAGCTTGATCACTGGGGGGGAGACCCAGTACTTC
few	TRBD1	TRBV7-9	TRBJ2-6	14	CASSGTGGANVLTF	TGTGCCAGCAGCGGGACAGGTGGGGCCAACGTCCTGACTTTC
-	TRBD1	TRBV7-7	TRBJ2-2	15	CASSTGTGGPGELFF	TGTGCCAGCAGCACCGGGACAGGGGGCCCCGGGGAGCTGTTTTTT
once	-	TRBV5-1	TRBJ2-7	15	CASSSTGTETYEQYF	TGCGCCAGCAGCTCTACCGGGACGGAAACCTACGAGCAGTACTTC
-	-	TRBV7-8	TRBJ2-3	13	CASSQEKGDTQYF	TGTGCCAGCAGCCAAGAGAAGGGGGATACGCAGTATTTT
-	-	TRBV7-8	TRBJ1-6	15	CASSLDPRGNSPLHF	TGTGCCAGCAGCTTAGATCCCAGGGGAAATTCACCCCTCCACTTT
few	TRBD1	TRBV5-6	TRBJ2-1	13	CASSWTQGTEQFF	TGTGCCAGCAGCTGGACACAGGGGACTGAGCAGTTCTTC
-	-	TRBV30	TRBJ1-2	12	CAWSRGVYGYTF	TGTGCCTGGAGCCGGGGCGTGTATGGCTACACCTTC
-	-	TRBV10-3	TRBJ2-3	14	CAISDGPGSDTQYF	TGTGCCATCAGTGACGGGCCGGGGTCGGATACGCAGTATTTT
-	TRBD1	TRBV28	TRBJ1-5	18	CASSLPALQGAGNQPQHF	TGTGCCAGCAGTTTACCCGCGCTTCAGGGGGCAGGCAATCAGCCCCAGCATTTT
-	-	TRBV2	TRBJ1-5	16	CASLGGFGGGEQPQHF	TGTGCCAGCCTTGGTGGATTTGGGGGGGGTGAGCAGCCCCAGCATTTT
-	TRBD2	TRBV7-3	TRBJ2-6	19	CASSLRVAGNRGGANVLTF	TGTGCCAGCAGCTTAAGGGTAGCGGGGAACCGCGGGGGGGCCAACGTCCTGACTTTC
-	TRBD1	TRBV9	TRBJ2-1	16	CASSTGSRGRYNEQFF	TGTGCCAGCAGCACAGGGAGCAGGGGGCGATACAATGAGCAGTTCTTC
-	-	TRBV19	TRBJ1-1	15	CASSIVSSRNTEAFF	TGTGCCAGTAGTATTGTATCGAGCAGGAACACTGAAGCTTTCTTT
-	-	TRBV6-5	TRBJ1-6	14	CASSYSAGESPLHF	TGTGCCAGCAGTTACTCGGCAGGGGAATCACCCCTCCACTTT
few	TRBD2	TRBV6-5	TRBJ2-3	15	CASSSSGSSTDTQYF	TGTGCCAGCAGTTCTAGCGGTTCTAGCACAGATACGCAGTATTTT
-	-	TRBV6-2/TRBV6-3	TRBJ2-5	20	CASIPHVVARSGVDQETQYF	TGTGCCAGCATCCCCCATGTTGTGGCTCGCAGTGGGGTCGACCAAGAGACCCAGTACTTC
-	-	TRBV6-5	TRBJ1-4	11	CASHQSEKLFF	TGTGCCAGCCACCAGTCCGAAAAACTGTTTTTT
-	-	TRBV18	TRBJ2-3	15	CASSPPGWNTDTQYF	TGTGCCAGCTCACCACCGGGCTGGAACACAGATACGCAGTATTTT